This T cell receptor beta chain was sequenced in a study of blood T cells in healthy people across ages. Study results and caveats: PBMCs went unsorted, and a conclusive naive versus antigen-experienced comparison was therefore prevented. Estimates of diversity drawn from one million T cells were considered underestimates. It was found that TCR beta diversity correlated strongly with the percentage of naive T cells.

A sample-barcoded 5' primer and a J-beta primer mix were used in a second PCR of roughly 6 to 11 cycles. TCRdb recomputed calls from the 5' RACE reads with MiXCR, one row per CDR3 protein. The data hold some 1.8 million distinct CDR3 sequences, with about two fifths observed a single time. This clonotype was counted at least ten times. No antigen is known for it. V lost 6 bases, J lost 9 bases, and 13 bases stayed unmatched. CDR1 and CDR2 (germline): WSHSY, SAAADI. The CDR3 has 15 residues. V and J are TRBV10-2 and TRBJ2-1; 8 bases line up with TRBD1. Sequencing was done on a sample of blood. The receptor comes from a human donor in good health. The CDR3 DNA sequence: TGCGCCAGCAGCGGCCCTGGACAGGGCCGTAGTGAGCAGTTCTTC. It is translated as CASSGPGQGRSEQFF.